These T cell receptor beta chains were read from a single sample in a study of control samples from healthy donors and cancer patients. TCRdb's table, derived via immunoSEQ multiplex PCR, lists solely in-frame clones and lacks some. This table has about 71,000 clones, about nine tenths appearing once. Specimen: PBMCs. The origin of the receptors is a man aged 55 to 70 with lung cancer. The CDR3 runs from the conserved cysteine through the conserved F or W. The order of the fields is J gene, V gene, D gene, clone size, CDR3 protein, CDR3 DNA. D genes are given only for firm matches. Only some rows state a clone size, as once, few, many or a class for expanded clones.

TRBJ1-3,TRBV29-1,TRBD1,.,CSVRDRGNTIYF,TGCAGCGTCCGGGACAGGGGGAACACCATATATTTT
TRBJ1-1,TRBV3-1/TRBV3-2,.,.,CASSQGRGLGTEAFF,TGTGCCAGCAGCCAAGGCCGGGGGCTGGGGACTGAAGCTTTCTTT
TRBJ1-5,TRBV6-1,.,.,CASSERGNQPQHF,TGTGCCAGCAGTGAAAGGGGAAATCAGCCCCAGCATTTT
TRBJ2-5,TRBV5-1,.,.,CASSLAAETQYF,TGCGCCAGCAGCTTGGCCGCTGAGACCCAGTACTTC
TRBJ2-1,TRBV7-9,TRBD2,.,CASSTKTSPPYNEQFF,TGTGCCAGCAGCACCAAGACTAGCCCCCCTTACAATGAGCAGTTCTTC
TRBJ2-3,TRBV5-4,TRBD1,.,CASSSTGGRTDTQYF,TGTGCCAGCAGCTCCACAGGGGGGCGCACAGATACGCAGTATTTT
TRBJ2-3,TRBV4-2,TRBD2,.,CASSQDWPSGGTDTQYF,TGTGCCAGCAGCCAAGATTGGCCTAGCGGGGGAACAGATACGCAGTATTTT
TRBJ2-7,TRBV9,TRBD1,.,CASSRQDRALTYEQYF,TGTGCCAGCAGCAGACAGGACAGGGCCCTTACCTACGAGCAGTACTTC
TRBJ2-7,TRBV12-3/TRBV12-4,TRBD2,.,CASSPGGPNEQYF,TGTGCCAGCAGCCCGGGGGGGCCCAACGAGCAGTACTTC
TRBJ2-1,TRBV30,TRBD2,.,CASEGASGLIDNEQFF,TGTGCCTCAGAAGGGGCTAGCGGGTTGATCGACAATGAGCAGTTCTTC
TRBJ1-4,TRBV5-5,.,.,CASSVTGGNEKLFF,TGTGCCAGCAGCGTGACAGGCGGAAATGAAAAACTGTTTTTT
TRBJ1-5,TRBV5-1,.,.,CASSLGSNQPQHF,TGCGCCAGCAGCTTAGGTTCCAATCAGCCCCAGCATTTT
TRBJ1-1,TRBV5-1,.,.,CASSSYVDNTEAFF,TGCGCCAGCAGTTCTTACGTGGACAACACTGAAGCTTTCTTT
TRBJ1-6,TRBV25-1,.,few,CASSVGQYNSPLHF,TGTGCCAGCAGCGTGGGGCAGTATAATTCACCCCTCCACTTT
TRBJ2-5,TRBV11-3,TRBD2,.,CASSLGVAGGSQETQYF,TGTGCCAGCAGCTTAGGGGTAGCGGGGGGCTCTCAAGAGACCCAGTACTTC
TRBJ1-5,TRBV30,.,.,CAWAKQGLGSNQPQHF,TGTGCCTGGGCTAAACAAGGGCTGGGTAGCAATCAGCCCCAGCATTTT
TRBJ2-5,TRBV5-6,.,.,CASSPLGSQETQYF,TGTGCCAGCAGCCCTCTCGGGAGCCAAGAGACCCAGTACTTC
TRBJ1-1,TRBV14,.,.,CASSHYELNTEAFF,TGTGCCAGCAGCCACTACGAACTGAACACTGAAGCTTTCTTT
TRBJ1-5,TRBV7-2,.,.,CASSDDRNQPQHF,TGTGCCAGCAGCGACGACAGGAATCAGCCCCAGCATTTT
TRBJ1-1,TRBV11-3,TRBD1,.,CASSSDRGNTEAFF,TGTGCCAGCAGCTCGGACAGGGGGAACACTGAAGCTTTCTTT
TRBJ2-6,TRBV10-1,.,once,CASSEAGANVLTF,TGCGCCAGCAGTGAGGCTGGGGCCAACGTCCTGACTTTC
TRBJ1-1,TRBV18,.,once,CASSKDRNTEAFF,TGTGCCAGCTCAAAAGACAGAAACACTGAAGCTTTCTTT
TRBJ2-1,TRBV6-5,.,.,CASSYFTGASYNEQFF,TGTGCCAGCAGTTACTTCACGGGGGCCTCCTACAATGAGCAGTTCTTC
TRBJ2-3,TRBV5-1,.,.,CASSFGVGGTDTQYF,TGCGCCAGCAGCTTTGGAGTCGGGGGTACAGATACGCAGTATTTT
TRBJ1-5,TRBV6-5,.,.,CASRPPGPTNQPQHF,TGTGCCAGCAGGCCGCCGGGACCGACAAATCAGCCCCAGCATTTT
TRBJ1-5,TRBV13,.,.,CASSLDRDQPQHF,TGTGCCAGCAGCTTAGACAGGGATCAGCCCCAGCATTTT
TRBJ1-1,TRBV2,.,.,CASMGGSGLHTEAFF,TGTGCCAGCATGGGGGGATCCGGGCTGCACACTGAAGCTTTCTTT
TRBJ2-7,TRBV12-5,.,.,CASGLVLDRQGYEQYF,TGTGCTAGTGGTTTGGTACTCGATAGGCAGGGCTACGAGCAGTACTTC
TRBJ2-1,TRBV10-1,TRBD2,few,CASSARLALEQFF,TGCGCCAGCAGTGCGAGACTAGCGCTTGAGCAGTTCTTC
TRBJ1-5,TRBV6-1,TRBD1,.,CASSAGVGTVSNQPQHF,TGTGCCAGCAGTGCGGGTGTAGGGACAGTTAGCAATCAGCCCCAGCATTTT
TRBJ1-5,TRBV25-1,.,few,CASSEGRAGNQPQHF,TGTGCCAGCAGTGAAGGCAGGGCCGGCAATCAGCCCCAGCATTTT
TRBJ1-2,TRBV30,.,.,CAYARGYGYTF,TGTGCCTACGCCAGGGGATATGGCTACACCTTC
TRBJ1-2,TRBV29-1,.,.,CSVMTVIYGYTF,TGCAGCGTTATGACAGTAATCTATGGCTACACCTTC
TRBJ2-3,TRBV5-1,.,.,CASSGSALYADTQYF,TGCGCCAGCAGCGGGTCAGCCCTATACGCAGATACGCAGTATTTT
TRBJ1-5,TRBV19,.,once,CASSIWGDQPQHF,TGTGCCAGTAGTATTTGGGGGGATCAGCCCCAGCATTTT
TRBJ2-6,TRBV4-1,.,.,CASSPREAGANVLTF,TGCGCCAGCAGCCCCAGGGAAGCAGGGGCCAACGTCCTGACTTTC
TRBJ1-1,TRBV30,TRBD1,.,CAWSVLRTGTEAFF,TGTGCCTGGAGTGTACTTAGGACAGGTACTGAAGCTTTCTTT
TRBJ1-1,TRBV5-6,TRBD1,.,CASSSVQGGTEAFF,TGTGCCAGCAGCTCCGTCCAGGGGGGGACTGAAGCTTTCTTT